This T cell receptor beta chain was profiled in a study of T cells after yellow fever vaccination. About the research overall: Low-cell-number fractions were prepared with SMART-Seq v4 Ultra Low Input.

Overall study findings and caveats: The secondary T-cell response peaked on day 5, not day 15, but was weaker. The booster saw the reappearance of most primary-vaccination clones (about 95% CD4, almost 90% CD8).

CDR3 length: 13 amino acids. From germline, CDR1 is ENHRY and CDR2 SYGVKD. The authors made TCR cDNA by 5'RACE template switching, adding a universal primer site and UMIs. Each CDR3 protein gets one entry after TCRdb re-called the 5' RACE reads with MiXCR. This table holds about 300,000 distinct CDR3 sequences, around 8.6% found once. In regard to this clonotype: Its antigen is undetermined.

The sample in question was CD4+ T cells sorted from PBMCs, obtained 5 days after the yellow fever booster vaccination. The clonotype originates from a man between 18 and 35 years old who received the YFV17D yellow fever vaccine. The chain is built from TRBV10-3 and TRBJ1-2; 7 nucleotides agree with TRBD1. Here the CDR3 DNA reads TGTGACTTCAGTGACAGGGCCGACTATGGCTACACCTTC. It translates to CDFSDRADYGYTF.